Each of the 2 T cell receptor beta chains below was sequenced from the same sample in a study of Tregs in tolerant kidney transplant recipients. This table comes from immunoSEQ multiplex PCR, and its TCRdb copy is limited to in-frame clones, with some not included. The sample has tens of thousands of clones, 90% to 95% seen once. Recipients received nonmyeloablative bone marrow transplants from related graft donors, with transient mixed chimerism. Sample: CD4+ T cells from blood (PBMCs), taken 12 months after the transplant. The source of these receptors is a human patient who received a combined kidney and bone marrow transplant. Certain T cells may be donor cells from the graft.

The chain carries TRBV9 and TRBJ2-5; TRBD2 aligns across 13 bases. The CDR3 runs 17 residues. The germline V gene encodes CDR1 SGDLS and CDR2 YYNGEE. V was pared by 0 bases and J by 3 bases, with 5 bases of the junction left unmatched. As DNA, the CDR3 is TGTGCCAGCAGCGTAGAAGGGGGACTAGCGGGAAAAGAGACCCAGTACTTC. Encoded protein: CASSVEGGLAGKETQYF.

The rearrangement uses TRBV14 and TRBJ2-7; TRBD2 agrees at 8 bases. CDR3 size: 15 residues. With V trimmed by 4 bases and J by 3 bases, 8 bases remained unmatched. CDR1 and CDR2 (germline): SGHDN, FVKESK. DNA for the CDR3: TGTGCCAGCAGCCTACGGGCTAGCGGGTTCTACGAGCAGTACTTC. Amino acids: CASSLRASGFYEQYF.